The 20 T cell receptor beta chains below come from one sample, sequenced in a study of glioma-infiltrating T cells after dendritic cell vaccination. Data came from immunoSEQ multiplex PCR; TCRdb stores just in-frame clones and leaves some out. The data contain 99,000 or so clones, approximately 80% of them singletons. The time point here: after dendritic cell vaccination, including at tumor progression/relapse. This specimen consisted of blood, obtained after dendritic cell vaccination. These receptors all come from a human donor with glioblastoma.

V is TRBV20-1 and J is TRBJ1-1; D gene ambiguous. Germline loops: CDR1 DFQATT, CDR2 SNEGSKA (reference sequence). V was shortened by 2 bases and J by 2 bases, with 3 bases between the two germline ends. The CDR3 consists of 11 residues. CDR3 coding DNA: TGCAGTGCTAGACTTAACACTGAAGCTTTCTTT. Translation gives CSARLNTEAFF.

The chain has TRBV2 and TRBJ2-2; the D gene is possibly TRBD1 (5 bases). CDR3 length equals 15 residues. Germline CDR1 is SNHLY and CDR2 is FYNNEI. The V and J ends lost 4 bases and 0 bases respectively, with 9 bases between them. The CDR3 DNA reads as TGTGCCAGCAGTGGACGACAGACGAACACCGGGGAGCTGTTTTTT. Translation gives CASSGRQTNTGELFF.

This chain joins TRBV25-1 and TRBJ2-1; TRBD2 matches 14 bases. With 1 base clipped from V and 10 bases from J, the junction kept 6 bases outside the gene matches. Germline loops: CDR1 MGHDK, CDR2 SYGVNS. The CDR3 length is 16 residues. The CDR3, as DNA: TGTGCCAGCAGTGAATCGGGGACTAGCGGGAGAGGGGAGCAGTTCTTC. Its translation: CASSESGTSGRGEQFF. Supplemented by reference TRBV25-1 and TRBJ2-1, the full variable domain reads EADIYQTPRYLVIGTGKKITLECSQTMGHDKMYWYQQDPGMELHLIHYSYGVNSTEKGDLSSESTVSRIRTEHFPLTLESARPSHTSQYLCASSESGTSGRGEQFFGPGTRLTVL.

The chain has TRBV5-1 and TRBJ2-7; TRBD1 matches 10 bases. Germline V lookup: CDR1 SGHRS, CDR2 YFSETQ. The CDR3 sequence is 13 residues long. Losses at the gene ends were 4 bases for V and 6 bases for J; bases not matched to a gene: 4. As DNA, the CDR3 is TGCGCCAGCAGCCTCCGGGACAGGGGCGAGCAGTACTTC. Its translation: CASSLRDRGEQYF.

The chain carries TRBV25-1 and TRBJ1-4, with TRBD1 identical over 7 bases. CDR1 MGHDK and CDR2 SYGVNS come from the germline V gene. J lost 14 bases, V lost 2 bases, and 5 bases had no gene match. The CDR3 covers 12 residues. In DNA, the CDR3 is TGTGCCAGCAGTGAAAGGACAGGCCGGCTGTTTTTT. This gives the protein CASSERTGRLFF.

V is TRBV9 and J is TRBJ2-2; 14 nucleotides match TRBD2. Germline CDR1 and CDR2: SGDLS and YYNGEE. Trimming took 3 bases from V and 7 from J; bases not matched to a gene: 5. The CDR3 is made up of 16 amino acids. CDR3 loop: CASSGGLAGVFGELFF. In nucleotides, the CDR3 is TGTGCCAGCAGCGGGGGACTAGCGGGAGTGTTCGGGGAGCTGTTTTTT.

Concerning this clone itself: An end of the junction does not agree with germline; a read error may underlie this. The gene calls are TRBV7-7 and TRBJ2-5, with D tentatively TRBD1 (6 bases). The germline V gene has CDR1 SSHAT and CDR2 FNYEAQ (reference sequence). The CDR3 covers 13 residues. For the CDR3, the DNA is TGTGCTAGCAGCTTTAACACAGGGGAGACCCAGTACTTC. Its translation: CASSFNTGETQYF.

The chain's CDR3 is CATSPRLAQETQYF. In DNA form, the CDR3 reads TGTGCCACCAGCCCAAGACTAGCACAAGAGACCCAGTACTTC. The chain combines TRBV15 with TRBJ2-5; 7 bases are shared with TRBD2. The V and J ends lost 5 bases and 2 bases, in that order; junction bases with no gene match: 5. This CDR3 is 14 amino acids long. Germline-derived CDR1 and CDR2 are LNHNV and YYDKDF (reference sequence). The full variable domain, in which reference TRBV15 and TRBJ2-5 provide the parts outside the CDR3, is DAMVIQNPRYQVTQFGKPVTLSCSQTLNHNVMYWYQQKSSQAPKLLFHYYDKDFNNEADTPDNFQSRRPNTSFCFLDIRSPGLGDTAMYLCATSPRLAQETQYFGPGTRLLVL.

CDR3 residues: CASSIWSTGANVLTF. DNA for the CDR3: TGTGCCAGTAGTATTTGGAGTACTGGGGCCAACGTCCTGACTTTC. This chain joins TRBV19 and TRBJ2-6, with D unresolved. The CDR3 sequence is 15 residues long. Trimming removed 3 bases at V and 2 bases at J, with 8 bases between. In germline, CDR1 is LNHDA, CDR2 SQIVND (reference sequence).

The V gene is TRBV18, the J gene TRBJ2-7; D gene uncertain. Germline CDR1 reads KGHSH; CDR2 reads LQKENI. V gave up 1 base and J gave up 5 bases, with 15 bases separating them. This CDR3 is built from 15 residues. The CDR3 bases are TGTGCCAGCTCACCACTAGAAGACAAGATGCACGAGCAGTACTTC. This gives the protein CASSPLEDKMHEQYF.

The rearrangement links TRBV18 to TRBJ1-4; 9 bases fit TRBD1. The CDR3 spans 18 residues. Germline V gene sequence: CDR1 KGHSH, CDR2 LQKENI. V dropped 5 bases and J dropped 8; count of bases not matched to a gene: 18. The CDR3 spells CASSSGTGFPPAREKLFF. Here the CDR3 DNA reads TGTGCCAGCTCATCCGGGACAGGGTTCCCCCCGGCCCGGGAAAAACTGTTTTTT.

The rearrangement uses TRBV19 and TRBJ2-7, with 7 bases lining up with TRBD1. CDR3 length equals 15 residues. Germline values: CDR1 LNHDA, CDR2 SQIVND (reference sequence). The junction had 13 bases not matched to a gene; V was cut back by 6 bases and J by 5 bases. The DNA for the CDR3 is TGTGCCAGTAGAAAGATAGCAGGGGGAAACCACGAGCAGTACTTC. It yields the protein CASRKIAGGNHEQYF.

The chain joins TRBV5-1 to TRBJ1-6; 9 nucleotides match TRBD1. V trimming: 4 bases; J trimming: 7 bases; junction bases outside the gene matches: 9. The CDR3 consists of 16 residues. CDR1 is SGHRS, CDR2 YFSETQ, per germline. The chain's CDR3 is CASSHQDRGVNSPLHF. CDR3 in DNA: TGCGCCAGCAGCCACCAAGACAGGGGGGTGAATTCACCCCTCCACTTT.

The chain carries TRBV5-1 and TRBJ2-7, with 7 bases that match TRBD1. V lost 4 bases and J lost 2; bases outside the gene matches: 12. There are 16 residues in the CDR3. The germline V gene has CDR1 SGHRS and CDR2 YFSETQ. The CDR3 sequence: CASSRDSTTLTYEQYF. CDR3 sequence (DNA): TGCGCCAGCAGCCGGGACAGCACGACTTTGACCTACGAGCAGTACTTC.

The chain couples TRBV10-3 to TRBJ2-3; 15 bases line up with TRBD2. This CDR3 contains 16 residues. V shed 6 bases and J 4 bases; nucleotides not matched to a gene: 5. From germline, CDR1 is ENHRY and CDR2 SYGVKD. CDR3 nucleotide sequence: TGTGCCATCAGAGGGGGACTAGCGGGGGGAGCAGATACGCAGTATTTT. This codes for CAIRGGLAGGADTQYF.

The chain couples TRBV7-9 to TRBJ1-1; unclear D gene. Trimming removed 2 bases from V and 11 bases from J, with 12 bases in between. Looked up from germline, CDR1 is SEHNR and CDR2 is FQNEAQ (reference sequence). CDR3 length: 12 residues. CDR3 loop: CASSLLDSGAFF. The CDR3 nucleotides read TGTGCCAGCAGCTTATTAGACTCCGGGGCTTTCTTT. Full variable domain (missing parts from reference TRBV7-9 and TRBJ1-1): DTGVSQNPRHKITKRGQNVTFRCDPISEHNRLYWYRQTLGQGPEFLTYFQNEAQLEKSRLLSDRFSAERPKGSFSTLEIQRTEQGDSAMYLCASSLLDSGAFFGQGTRLTVV.

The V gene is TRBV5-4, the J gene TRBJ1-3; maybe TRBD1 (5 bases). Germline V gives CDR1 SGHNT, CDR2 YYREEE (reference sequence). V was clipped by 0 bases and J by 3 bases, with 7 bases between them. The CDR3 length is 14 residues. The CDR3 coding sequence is TGTGCCAGCAGCTTGGACAGGTTTGGAAACACCATATATTTT. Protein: CASSLDRFGNTIYF.

DNA of the CDR3: TGTGCCAGTACTCAACCAGGGGCTGAGCAGTTCTTC. It encodes CASTQPGAEQFF. This chain connects TRBV19 to TRBJ2-1, with D tentatively TRBD1 (6 bases). The CDR3 totals 12 residues. Trimming left V 7 bases short and J 9 bases short, with 13 bases between. Germline CDR1 LNHDA, CDR2 SQIVND (reference sequence).

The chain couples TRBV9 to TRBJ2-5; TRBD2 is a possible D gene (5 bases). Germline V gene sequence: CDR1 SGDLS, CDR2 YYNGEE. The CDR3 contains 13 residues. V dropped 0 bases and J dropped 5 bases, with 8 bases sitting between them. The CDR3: CASSVGLAETQYF. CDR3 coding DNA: TGTGCCAGCAGCGTAGGGCTAGCCGAGACCCAGTACTTC.

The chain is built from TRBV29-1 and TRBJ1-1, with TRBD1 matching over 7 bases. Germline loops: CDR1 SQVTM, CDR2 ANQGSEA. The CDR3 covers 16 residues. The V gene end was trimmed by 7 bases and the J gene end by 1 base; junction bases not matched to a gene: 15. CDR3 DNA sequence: TGCAGCGCGTCGAGGTTGGGGGGACAGCAGAACACTGAAGCTTTCTTT. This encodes CSASRLGGQQNTEAFF.